Sequencing of this TCR beta chain was carried out in a study of beta chain features in type 1 diabetes. Study results and limitations: A cDNA-based sequencing approach could over-represent cells with high TCR expression.

Reverse transcribing all isolated RNA meant expressed TCRB transcripts were sequenced. Libraries were prepared by immunoSEQ multiplex PCR; TCRdb keeps only in-frame clonotypes and omits some of them. The profile covers over 40,000 clones, with approximately 56% appearing a single time and more than 2% taken by the ten largest. The ends lost 7 bases at V and 0 bases at J; junction bases unmatched: 6. CDR1 and CDR2 from the germline V gene are MNHEY and SVGAGI. There are 15 residues in the CDR3. As to this clone: Its antigen is undetermined.

The sequencing sample was made of Tregs from blood. The genes are TRBV6-5 and TRBJ2-7; TRBD1 aligns across 10 bases. This clonotype originated in a woman aged 18-29 years in good health. The CDR3 coding sequence is TGTGCCAGCATCCCGGGACAGGGGACCTCCTACGAGCAGTACTTC. Protein: CASIPGQGTSYEQYF.